The present TCR beta chain was sequenced within a study of blood T cell repertoires in COVID-19. Repertoires were generated with immunoSEQ multiplex PCR, while TCRdb's copy carries only in-frame clones and drops some. Found here are about 66,000 clones, 91% of them singletons; the top ten hold around 6.7%. The TCR comes from a human donor in a cohort sampled during active COVID-19. What was sequenced was peripheral blood.

The CDR3 sequence is CASRSSGANVLTF. As DNA, the CDR3 is TGTGCCAGTAGGAGCTCTGGGGCCAACGTCCTGACTTTC. This chain uses TRBV19 with TRBJ2-6; no clear D gene. Germline V gene data show CDR1 as LNHDA and CDR2 as SQIVND (reference sequence). V lost 6 bases, J lost 0 bases, and 3 bases lay in between. The CDR3 is 13 residues long.